This T cell receptor beta chain came from a study of cytomegalovirus exposure and HLA in healthy donors. General observations from the study: Some V segments could not be told apart, so they were left out, TRBV6-2 and TRBV6-3 among them. Earlier analysis looked at TCR beta V segments, and most were productive about 90% or about 30% of the time. Sequencing depth across donors, presence/absence analyses assumed, was roughly uniform.

This PCR relied on a set of 60 Vbeta primers and 13 Jbeta primers. As processed by the authors: The authors later counted 65 million to 90 million unique TCR beta chains, some 11 million of them shared. Generated by immunoSEQ multiplex PCR, the TCRdb table keeps only in-frame clones and is missing some. D and trimming come from the DNA, and the V and J calls and clone size come from that table. Of approximately 110,000 clones listed, 77% are singletons. Points on this clone: Its antigen is undetermined.

The germline V gene encodes CDR1 SEHNR and CDR2 FQNEAQ (reference sequence). The CDR3 has 15 residues. V shed 5 bases and J 4 bases; nucleotides not matched to a gene: 5. The origin of this receptor is a woman aged 40-49 years in good health and CMV-seropositive. Sequences were obtained from PBMCs. The V call is TRBV7-9, the J call TRBJ2-7; 13 bases align to TRBD2. The CDR3 DNA is TGTGCCAGCAGCCCGGGACTAGCGGGAAGATACGAGCAGTACTTC. Protein: CASSPGLAGRYEQYF.